Given below is one T cell receptor (beta chain) in context. Its antigen is not identified. For each subset, genomic DNA was distributed in equal portions over several immunoSEQ plates. Sequenced by immunoSEQ multiplex PCR; TCRdb stores in-frame clones only, minus some. This sample has about 2,500,000 clones, with around nine tenths found just once. The data belong to a study of shared clonotypes between healthy human individuals. Study conclusions and caveats: Relative to clonotypes present in all four donors, those not shared had lower generation probabilities. Memory subsets had estimated richness that was generally smaller than that of naive subsets.

CD4+ cells yielded CD45RA+ naive and CD45RA-negative memory subsets. Trimming cost V 8 bases and J 2 bases, with 6 bases left between them. The CDR3 is 12 residues long. Germline V lookup: CDR1 MNHNY, CDR2 SVGAGI (reference sequence). This receptor was taken from a man between 18 and 35 years old in good health. This chain joins TRBV6-6 and TRBJ2-2; D gene uncertain. Sequencing was done on a sample of naive CD4+ T cells sorted from blood. Noted subset: CD45RA+ positively selected. CDR3 loop: CASSLNTGELFF. The DNA for the CDR3 is TGTGCCAGCTCGCTAAACACCGGGGAGCTGTTTTTT.